This TCR beta chain is drawn from a study of blood T cell repertoires in COVID-19. Original processing notes: Amplification with reference gene primers provided the estimates of nucleated cell counts. The protocol was immunoSEQ multiplex PCR, while the TCRdb copy is restricted to in-frame clones and leaves out a portion. Clone size and V and J calls were adopted from that table, with D and trimming inferred from the DNA. This table has about 90,000 clones, approximately 75% appearing once. The CDR3 contains 16 residues. V gave up 2 bases and J gave up 9 bases; unmatched junction bases: 10. The V gene's germline CDR1 is LGHNA and CDR2 YNFKEQ.

The source is an elderly woman with acute or convalescent COVID-19. V gene TRBV4-2 combines with J gene TRBJ1-6, with 7 bases aligning to TRBD1. The sample taken for sequencing was peripheral blood. This CDR3 reads CASSQRFEQGSSPLHF. CDR3 DNA sequence: TGTGCCAGCAGCCAAAGGTTCGAACAGGGGAGTTCACCCCTCCACTTT.